This T cell receptor beta chain came from a study of T cells in Graves' hyperthyroidism and ophthalmopathy. There are a few counts of this clonotype. Hyperthyroidism of Graves' type that showed no ophthalmopathy progression within 18 months was stable. The hyperthyroidism patients had all been newly diagnosed, and their disease duration was under 2 months. Their ages ranged from 18 to 65 years. Pregnant or lactating patients were excluded, as were those with uncontrolled infection or other autoimmune disease. The study based diagnoses on clinical symptoms, serum thyroxine and TRAb, thyroid ultrasound and orbital computed tomography. The CDR3 is 15 residues long. CDR1 and CDR2 from the germline V gene are SGHDN and FVKESK. V was cut by 1 base and J by 6 bases, with 13 bases left in between. The investigators amplified TCR beta CDR3 regions from RNA transcripts. An initial round of RT-PCR targeting the TCR CDR3 relied on the HTBI primer set. TCRdb re-called the multiplex PCR reads through MiXCR, storing one row per CDR3 protein. The table records some 560,000 distinct CDR3 sequences, 12% to 15% of them present only once.

Material: blood. This receptor was taken from a woman aged 40 to 49 with Graves' hyperthyroidism. The chain carries TRBV14 and TRBJ2-1, with a weak D call TRBD1 (5 bases). CDR3: CASSQGGLGVNEQFF. As DNA, the CDR3 is TGTGCCAGCAGCCAAGGTGGTCTAGGGGTCAATGAGCAGTTCTTC.